These 26 T cell receptor beta chains were sequenced from one sample in a study of breast tumors, draining lymph nodes, adjacent tissues listed by TCRdb under 2016. The axillary draining lymph nodes of breast cancer patients were the source of the lymph node samples. Library creation used multiplex PCR. Sequencing instrument: Illumina HiSeq 2000. Using fastp at Q25 and MiXCR, TCRdb reprocessed the public reads and kept productive beta chains. Rows with one shared CDR3 protein collapse into an entry with the most common genes and DNA. The sample profile shows fewer than 300,000 distinct CDR3 sequences; 32% of them were found once. Of the sample, 1.4% is held by the ten largest clones. Sample: axillary lymph node tissue. Every receptor here comes from a female donor with breast cancer. Some clones in this sample may be carry-over from other donors' samples.

This chain joins TRBV5-1 and TRBJ2-7; D remains ambiguous. Per the germline V gene, CDR1 is SGHRS and CDR2 is YFSETQ. CDR3 size: 13 residues. Trimming took off 0 bases at V and 6 bases at J, with 10 bases between the two ends. In nucleotides, the CDR3 is TGCGCCAGCAGCTTGGGGCCCAGTGGCGAGCAGTACGTC. As protein: CASSLGPSGEQYV.

In regard to this clonotype: No conserved phenylalanine or tryptophan ends this CDR3, so it is likely a read error. This rearrangement joins TRBV28 to TRBJ2-5; TRBD1 agrees at 9 bases. Trimming removed 3 bases from V and 3 bases from J; junction bases left unmatched: 8. The V gene's germline CDR1 is MDHEN and CDR2 SYDVKM. The CDR3 runs to 16 residues. CDR3 loop: CASSFGQGKGEETQYC. CDR3 nucleotides: TGTGCCAGCAGTTTTGGACAGGGGAAGGGGGAAGAGACCCAGTACTGC.

This clonotype was seen ten or more times. The chain carries TRBV5-1 and TRBJ2-1, with unresolved D. V lost 2 bases and J 5 bases, leaving 8 bases between the germline ends. The CDR3 has 13 amino acids. Germline loops: CDR1 SGHRS, CDR2 YFSETQ. In DNA, the CDR3 is TGCGCCAGCAGCTTAGCTAAGAACAATGAGCAGTTCTTC. Its protein product is CASSLAKNNEQFF.

Comment on this clonotype: At one end the junction does not follow the germline gene, possibly because of a read error. The chain employs TRBV20-1 and TRBJ2-3, with D possibly being TRBD1 (6 bases). This CDR3 is built from 13 residues. Germline assignment: CDR1 DFQATT and CDR2 SNEGSKA (reference sequence). The DNA for the CDR3 is TGCAGTACAAGGAGTGGGGGCACAGATACGCGGTATTTT. This gives the protein CSTRSGGTDTRYF.

The chain has TRBV7-3 and TRBJ1-6; possibly TRBD1 for D (5 bases). V lost 2 bases and J lost 2, with 10 bases in between. In germline, CDR1 is SGHTA, CDR2 FQGTGA. The length of the CDR3 is 16 residues. CDR3 coding DNA: TGTGCCAGCAGCTTACAGGGCAAGGCCTATAATTCACCCCTCCACTTT. This sequence encodes CASSLQGKAYNSPLHF.

This clonotype occurred many times. The gene calls are TRBV30 and TRBJ1-3, with 7 bases identical to TRBD1. Germline trimming cut 1 base from V and 1 base from J; bases unmatched to any gene: 4. CDR1 is GTSNPN and CDR2 is SVGIG in the germline V gene (reference sequence). This CDR3 has 15 residues. The CDR3: CAWSAGTVSGNTIYF. CDR3 nucleotides: TGTGCCTGGAGTGCCGGGACAGTATCTGGAAACACCATATATTTT. Supplemented by reference TRBV30 and TRBJ1-3, the full variable domain reads SQTIHQWPATLVQPVGSPLSLECTVEGTSNPNLYWYRQAAGRGLQLLFYSVGIGQISSEVPQNLSASRPQDRQFILSSKKLLLSDSGFYLCAWSAGTVSGNTIYFGEGSWLTVV.

This clonotype was picked up a small number of times. The CDR3 region has the DNA TGTGCCAGCAGCGAGACAGGTGTAGCTTTCTTT. Protein product: CASSETGVAFF. The J gene is TRBJ1-1, the V gene TRBV12-3 or TRBV12-4, with D perhaps TRBD1 (6 bases). Trimming shortened V by 6 bases and J by 10 bases, and 12 bases separated the two germline ends. The CDR3 extends over 11 amino acids.

The sample holds many counts of this clonotype. J is TRBJ2-3 and V is TRBV12-3 or TRBV12-4; 7 bases agree with TRBD1. There are 15 residues in the CDR3. J lost 4 bases, V lost 5 bases, and 9 bases had no gene match. The CDR3 nucleotides read TGTGCCAGCAGTACCCGACAGGGCCCCGCAGATACGCAGTATTTT. As protein: CASSTRQGPADTQYF.

This clonotype was counted at least ten times. V usage is TRBV2 and J usage is TRBJ1-2; TRBD1 might be the D (5 bases). V lost 2 bases and J 8 bases, leaving 18 bases between the germline ends. This CDR3 spans 15 amino acids. The V gene's germline CDR1 is SNHLY and CDR2 FYNNEI. The CDR3 sequence: CASSESGLPYVGYTF. The CDR3 nucleotides read TGTGCCAGCAGTGAATCGGGACTTCCCTATGTCGGCTACACCTTC.

This clonotype was observed many times. The chain carries TRBV6-1 and TRBJ1-2; D is undetermined. V was pared by 0 bases and J by 10 bases, with 9 bases between. Germline CDR1 is MNHNS and CDR2 is SASEGT. The CDR3 loop spans 12 amino acids. The CDR3: CASSEAAGLYTF. CDR3 nucleotide sequence: TGTGCCAGCAGTGAAGCGGCCGGTCTCTACACCTTC.

This clonotype has ten or more counts. Its ends do not fully match the called genes, so a read error is possible. The chain joins TRBV19 to TRBJ1-3; D is unclear. This CDR3 has 13 residues. Germline V CDR1 and CDR2: LNHDA, SQIVND (reference sequence). CDR3: CASRGISGSTIYF. The CDR3 region has the DNA TGTGCCAGTCGAGGGATCTCTGGAAGCACCATATATTTT. Drawing the rest from reference TRBV19 and TRBJ1-3, the complete variable domain is DGGITQSPKYLFRKEGQNVTLSCEQNLNHDAMYWYRQDPGQGLRLIYYSQIVNDFQKGDIAEGYSVSREKKESFPLTVTSAQKNPTAFYLCASRGISGSTIYFGEGSWLTVV.

The genes are TRBV24-1 and TRBJ1-5, with D unresolved. The CDR3 covers 12 residues. CDR1 KGHDR and CDR2 SFDVKD come from the germline V gene. V was trimmed by 5 bases and J by 14 bases, leaving 15 bases between them. The DNA of the CDR3 is TGTGCCACCAGTGCAGCGGGGAGGTACGAGCATTTT. This sequence encodes CATSAAGRYEHF.

The gene calls are TRBV20-1 and TRBJ2-3; tentative D call: TRBD2 (5 bases). Trimming removed 3 bases at V and 11 bases at J, with 24 bases between. The length of the CDR3 is 15 residues. The germline gives CDR1 DFQATT, CDR2 SNEGSKA (reference sequence). The CDR3 loop reads CSARGAAPHNREQYF. The DNA of the CDR3 is TGCAGTGCTAGGGGAGCGGCCCCGCATAATCGTGAGCAGTATTTT.

Many counts were recorded for this clonotype. The V call is TRBV7-2, the J call TRBJ2-7; 13 bases agree with TRBD2. The CDR3 is made up of 17 amino acids. The trim removed 5 bases at V and 4 bases at J, leaving 11 bases unmatched. Germline-derived CDR1 and CDR2 are SGHTA and FQGNSA. The CDR3 coding sequence is TGTGCCAGCAGCAACCGCGGACTAGCGGGAGCTAGTTACGAGCAGTACTTC. This translates into CASSNRGLAGASYEQYF.

This clonotype was detected many times. V and J are TRBV19 and TRBJ1-3; D not certain. Germline CDR1 is LNHDA and CDR2 is SQIVND (reference sequence). CDR3 length: 16 amino acids. V lost 3 bases to trimming and J lost 0 bases, with 12 bases between them. The chain's CDR3 is CASSMVYASSGNTIYF. The CDR3 nucleotides are TGTGCCAGTAGTATGGTGTACGCCAGCTCTGGAAACACCATATATTTT.

As to this clonotype: This may stem from a read error, because a much larger clone lies one nucleotide away. The chain carries TRBV20-1 and TRBJ2-7; 7 bases fit TRBD2. The V gene's germline CDR1 is DFQATT and CDR2 SNEGSKA (reference sequence). CDR3 size: 15 residues. CDR3 loop: CSARDWREISHEQYF. CDR3 nucleotide sequence: TGCAGTGCTAGAGATTGGCGGGAGATCTCCCACGAGCAGTACTTC.

The rearrangement links TRBV2 to TRBJ1-5; a weak D match, TRBD1 (6 bases). The CDR3 consists of 13 residues. Germline-derived CDR1 and CDR2 are SNHLY and FYNNEI. For the CDR3, the DNA is TGTGCTGGGCGACAGGCAGGGAATCAGCCCCAGCATTTT. This gives the protein CAGRQAGNQPQHF.

This clonotype was recorded at least ten times. This rearrangement joins TRBV2 to TRBJ1-6; 7 bases line up with TRBD1. Trimming cost V 7 bases and J 6 bases; bases outside gene matches: 12. The CDR3 has 16 residues. Germline CDR1 is SNHLY and CDR2 is FYNNEI. As DNA, the CDR3 is TGTGCCAGCACTTCAAGCGAGGGGGCCCTTAATTCACCCCTCCACTTT. The encoded protein is CASTSSEGALNSPLHF.

V usage is TRBV11-3 and J usage is TRBJ1-1; no clear D gene. CDR1 is SGHNT and CDR2 is YENEEA in the germline V gene. This CDR3 spans 15 amino acids. V was clipped by 5 bases and J by 3 bases, with 16 bases between them. The CDR3 region has the DNA TGTGCCAGCAGCCCGCTGGGCGGTCCGGACACTGAAGCTTTCTTT. Its translation: CASSPLGGPDTEAFF.

This clonotype was counted at least ten times. The genes are TRBV11-2 and TRBJ2-1; 8 bases agree with TRBD2. The germline V gene has CDR1 SGHAT and CDR2 FQNNGV. The CDR3 is 19 residues long. The junction had 16 bases not matched to a gene; V was cut back by 4 bases and J by 2 bases. Written as DNA, the CDR3 is TGTGCCAGCAGCTCTCCTGTGAGGTCAGCGGGAGAAACCTACAATGAGCAGTTCTTC. This gives the protein CASSSPVRSAGETYNEQFF.

This clonotype was seen at least ten times. The chain employs TRBV7-9 and TRBJ1-3, with D unclear. Trimming cost V 1 base and J 0 bases, with 7 bases left between them. Looked up from germline, CDR1 is SEHNR and CDR2 is FQNEAQ (reference sequence). CDR3 size: 15 residues. CDR3 nucleotides: TGTGCCAGCAGCTTAGTTTCGATCTCTGGAAACACCATATATTTT. It encodes CASSLVSISGNTIYF.

This chain joins TRBV20-1 and TRBJ1-4; 12 nucleotides line up with TRBD1. CDR1 and CDR2 (germline): DFQATT, SNEGSKA (reference sequence). The CDR3 spans 13 residues. V was clipped by 7 bases and J by 7 bases; unmatched bases: 4. In DNA form, the CDR3 reads TGCAGTGTCGGGACAGGGGGCAGTGAAAAACTGTTTTTT. Protein: CSVGTGGSEKLFF.

The genes are TRBV7-8 and TRBJ1-6; D possibly corresponds to TRBD1 (6 bases). Germline lookup yields CDR1 SGHVS and CDR2 FQNEAQ. Trimming removed 5 bases at V and 10 bases at J, with 12 bases between. The CDR3 is made up of 13 amino acids. The CDR3 here is CASSEGVKSPLHF. The CDR3 DNA follows: TGTGCCAGCAGCGAGGGGGTGAAGTCACCCCTCCACTTT.

This chain uses TRBV20-1 with TRBJ2-7; 15 nucleotides match TRBD2. CDR1 and CDR2 from the germline V gene are DFQATT and SNEGSKA (reference sequence). CDR3 length equals 15 residues. The trim removed 6 bases at V and 5 bases at J, leaving 8 bases unmatched. The CDR3 here is CSAEGTSGRSHEQYF. CDR3 nucleotide sequence: TGCAGTGCGGAGGGGACTAGCGGGAGGTCCCACGAGCAGTACTTC.

Only a few counts were recorded for this clonotype. The V call is TRBV27, the J call TRBJ2-3; the D gene is possibly TRBD2 (7 bases). This CDR3 spans 16 amino acids. Trimming removed 1 base at V and 4 bases at J, with 15 bases between. The germline gives CDR1 MNHEY, CDR2 SMNVEV (reference sequence). The CDR3 is CASSLFRGARADTQYF. In DNA form, the CDR3 reads TGTGCCAGCAGTTTATTTCGGGGGGCGCGGGCAGATACGCAGTATTTT.

A few counts support this clonotype. Being one base from a much bigger clone, this may be a read error. The rearrangement uses TRBV28 and TRBJ2-2; D ambiguous. V lost 5 bases to trimming and J lost 4 bases, with 8 bases between them. The CDR3 covers 13 residues. Per the germline V gene, CDR1 is MDHEN and CDR2 is SYDVKM. CDR3 nucleotides: TGTGCCAGCAGTGACACGAGCACCGGGGAGCTGTTTTTT. Translation gives CASSDTSTGELFF.